This TCR beta chain was profiled in a study of neoadjuvant nivolumab and ipilimumab in lung cancer. The CDR3 consists of 13 residues. The V gene lost 3 bases and the J gene lost 7 bases, with 13 bases spanning the gap. Per the germline V gene, CDR1 is KGHSH and CDR2 is LQKENI. TCRdb keeps only in-frame clones here, not all; method: immunoSEQ multiplex PCR. The data contain about 28,000 clones, about 70% of them singletons. The TCR originated in an adult with non-small cell lung cancer. The V and J genes are TRBV18 and TRBJ2-7; TRBD1 or TRBD2 may be the D gene (7 bases each). Sequenced material: tumor tissue, taken after neoadjuvant nivolumab, alone or with ipilimumab, at or shortly before surgery. Here the CDR3 reads CASSPQGGAEQYF. For the CDR3, the DNA is TGTGCCAGCTCACCCCAGGGGGGGGCTGAGCAGTACTTC. The full variable domain, with the rest looked up from reference TRBV18 and TRBJ2-7, is NAGVMQNPRHLVRRRGQEARLRCSPMKGHSHVYWYRQLPEEGLKFMVYLQKENIIDESGMPKERFSAEFPKEGPSILRIQQVVRGDSAAYFCASSPQGGAEQYFGPGTRLTVT.